The 3 T cell receptor beta chains in this list originate from one sample, sequenced in a study of molecular identifiers for immune sequencing clone quantification. TCRdb reanalysed the PCR reads using MiXCR and keeps one entry per CDR3 protein. Among approximately 670,000 distinct CDR3 sequences listed, about 20% were seen once. Sample: naive CD8+ T cells from blood, with Jurkat cell RNA spiked in. The subset here: FACS-sorted CD8+CD4-CCR7+CD45RA+ naive T cells. The receptors here all came from a human donor in good health. Some libraries in this study had Jurkat cell RNA spiked in.

Details on this clonotype: A read error is possible here, since a much larger clone lies one base away. The chain recombines TRBV7-8 with TRBJ2-2; D remains unclear. This CDR3 is built from 15 residues. The V gene lost 3 bases and the J gene lost 3 bases, with 11 bases spanning the gap. CDR1 and CDR2 (germline): SGHVS, FQNEAQ. The CDR3 DNA sequence: TGTGCCAGCAGCTTCGACGATGAGCACACCGGGGAGCTGTTTTTT. Encoded protein: CASSFDDEHTGELFF.

This clonotype was detected ten times or more. V gene TRBV5-5 combines with J gene TRBJ1-1; D is possibly TRBD1 (5 bases). The germline V gene encodes CDR1 SGHKS and CDR2 YYEKEE (reference sequence). V was pared by 0 bases and J by 8 bases, with 14 bases between. The CDR3 loop spans 14 amino acids. The CDR3 coding sequence is TGTGCCAGCAGCTTGGGAGTTGATGGGACGGAAGCTTTCTTT. It translates to CASSLGVDGTEAFF.

This clonotype has at least ten counts. This chain links TRBV12-3 or TRBV12-4 with TRBJ2-3; D not resolved. This CDR3 has 12 amino acids. V was shortened by 5 bases and J by 10 bases, with 13 bases between the two germline ends. This CDR3 is CASSTPAASQYF. The CDR3 DNA follows: TGTGCCAGCAGTACCCCCGCCGCCTCGCAGTATTTT.